This T cell receptor (beta chain) was found in a study of T cells in localized non-small cell lung cancer. Regarding this clone: As yet, its antigen is unknown.

Study outcomes and limitations: Heterogeneity within the tumor remains possible, as just one region underwent sequencing.

Germline V gene sequence: CDR1 SEHNR, CDR2 FQNEAQ (reference sequence). This CDR3 is 14 amino acids long. V dropped 2 bases and J dropped 4; count of bases not matched to a gene: 3. Clones were read by immunoSEQ multiplex PCR, and TCRdb kept only the in-frame ones, dropping some. The repertoire holds around 41,000 clones, with more than 70% as singletons. The sample in question was peripheral blood, obtained before any cancer treatment. This rearrangement joins TRBV7-9 to TRBJ2-3; 7 bases are shared with TRBD1. This clonotype was obtained from a female donor aged 60 or older with stage I squamous cell lung carcinoma. For the CDR3, the DNA is TGTGCCAGCAGCTTATTAGGGGGCTCAGATACGCAGTATTTT. Translating it yields CASSLLGGSDTQYF.